These T cell receptor beta chains were read from a single sample in a study of blood T cells in healthy people across ages. TCRdb passed the 5' RACE reads through MiXCR, listing each CDR3 protein once. The sample lists around 940,000 distinct CDR3 sequences; roughly half were seen once. Sample: blood. The source of these receptors is a woman aged 55-75 years in good health. Both conserved end residues are part of each CDR3.

TRBV28	14	TRBJ2-3	CASSLRLGADTQYF
TRBV7-2	12	TRBJ1-5	CASSQPSGPPHF
TRBV6-2/TRBV6-3	17	TRBJ1-5	CASSFYPSLDPNQPQHF
TRBV28	14	TRBJ2-7	CASRRTEAPYEQYF
TRBV6-1	15	TRBJ2-1	CASSEIGTGFNEQFF
TRBV18	17	TRBJ1-1	CASSPSQGGVGSTEAFF
TRBV5-1	14	TRBJ1-2	CASRRTDSSYGYTF
TRBV4-1	15	TRBJ2-5	CASSQGDRTQETQYF
TRBV24-1	13	TRBJ2-3	CATRDRVMDTQYF
TRBV9	17	TRBJ1-6	CASSGVRGQGYNSPLHF
TRBV7-6	18	TRBJ2-1	CASSLVGLAGVPSNEQFF
TRBV28	15	TRBJ2-7	CASSSPSGSYYEQYF
TRBV12-3/TRBV12-4	14	TRBJ2-1	CASSSGRFYNEQFF
TRBV6-1	14	TRBJ2-1	CASVWSRSYNEQFF
TRBV15	15	TRBJ1-2	CATSKTGQGHYGYTF
TRBV7-9	15	TRBJ2-7	CASSSRLAGKEAQYF
TRBV28	17	TRBJ2-5	CASSLHWTSGGKETQYF
TRBV2	14	TRBJ2-5	CASSEAASLGTQYF
TRBV20-1	12	TRBJ1-2	CSAPQRGPGYTF
TRBV28	18	TRBJ2-3	CASSQTFPGLAGTDTRYF
TRBV6-1	16	TRBJ1-5	CASSGDRGRLNQPQHF
TRBV13	14	TRBJ1-6	CASSLAQGSSPLHF
TRBV29-1	16	TRBJ2-3	CSVVLGLAGATSSQYF
TRBV20-1	17	TRBJ2-7	CSARDRKNTGRSGEQYF
TRBV27	17	TRBJ2-7	CASSLKQTSEASYEQYF
TRBV21-1	15	NA	CASKTSGDKEGTQYF
TRBV29-1	14	TRBJ2-7	CSVEPHRAPYEQYF
TRBV5-6	14	TRBJ1-1	CASSLEWVTTEAFF
TRBV20-1	12	TRBJ1-1	CSARDDFTEAFF
TRBV15	15	TRBJ2-5	CATSRAAGGSETQYF
TRBV28	13	TRBJ2-7	CASSLGDIYEQYF
TRBV5-1	15	NA	CASSLGPGRYNEQYF
TRBV12-3/TRBV12-4	15	TRBJ2-1	CASSPGTSNLHEQFF
TRBV29-1	13	TRBJ1-1	CSVEDRTNTEAFF
TRBV5-6	16	TRBJ2-1	CASSWLSGRSYNEQFF
TRBV28	13	TRBJ1-2	CASSRNLNYGYTF
TRBV6-5	15	TRBJ1-2	CASSYSRTGSYGYTF
TRBV6-5	15	TRBJ2-3	CASSYGGASTDTQYF
TRBV29-1	14	NA	CSVEGWDGWETQYF
TRBV18	14	TRBJ2-7	CASFAGTDPYEQYF
TRBV6-5	14	TRBJ2-7	CASAGVAGAYEQYF
TRBV7-6	15	TRBJ2-6	CASSKTDTGANVLTF
TRBV5-1	15	TRBJ2-7	CASSLRWENQYEQYF
TRBV20-1	15	TRBJ1-6	CSSNPRGQNNSPLHF
TRBV27	15	TRBJ2-7	CASSSRVWGADEQYF
TRBV2	13	TRBJ1-2	CASIRQGGHDYTF
TRBV25-1	13	TRBJ1-5	CASIPWSNQPQHF
TRBV6-5	15	TRBJ1-2	CASSRGGRHSGGYTF
TRBV29-1	11	TRBJ2-5	CSVVRGETQYF
TRBV29-1	12	TRBJ2-5	CSVQGGQETQYF
TRBV27	14	TRBJ2-7	CASSSESNSYEQYF
TRBV28	17	TRBJ2-7	CASRPLAGGESSYEQYF
TRBV20-1	15	TRBJ2-4	CSASYRDQMRNIQYF
TRBV4-2	20	TRBJ2-7	CASSQELLGVTSGSFHEQYF
TRBV4-1	13	TRBJ2-7	CASSQVPSPQKYF